This TCR beta chain was identified during a study of T-cell reconstitution after alpha-beta-depleted transplantation in children (dated by TCRdb to the mid-2010s). Some background on the complete study: Using TCR repertoire profiling, the study followed T-cell immune reconstitution in a quantitative way in children after TCRalphabeta/CD19-depleted allogeneic hematopoietic cell transplantation.

The germline V gene gives CDR1 as KGHSH and CDR2 as LQKENI. CDR3 length: 16 amino acids, cysteine to phenylalanine. Here the CDR3 DNA is all that survives: 48 bases in frame from base 1. V has 5 bases trimmed and J has 6 bases trimmed; junction bases matching no gene number 14. Libraries were built with PCR. Sequenced using an Illumina HiSeq 2500. Molecular barcoding was employed in the preparation of TCR libraries, with unique molecular identifiers being used to normalize TCRbeta repertoire quantification. TCRdb redid the processing of the public reads, applying fastp at Q25 and MiXCR, and retained in-frame beta chains. Rows with a matching CDR3 protein are joined into one entry that keeps the most common DNA and genes. The sample has about 400,000 distinct CDR3 sequences on record, about an eighth of them singletons. Around 4% of the sample belongs to the ten largest clones. This clonotype appeared a few times. Its target antigen remains unknown. It has no much larger one-base neighbor in the sample; base qualities were not kept.

The clonotype originates from a human donor who donated a stem cell graft to a child with Fanconi anemia. The rearrangement combines TRBV18 with TRBJ1-1; the central 8 bases match TRBD1. Sample: PBMCs, taken from the stem cell graft. The CDR3 sequence is CASSLGQGGFSAEAFF. The DNA sequence reads TGTGCCAGCTCATTAGGACAGGGAGGATTTTCGGCTGAAGCTTTCTTT.